This T cell receptor (beta chain) comes out of a study of cytotoxic CD8 clonotypes in ibrutinib-treated CLL (TCRdb year 2021). Concerning the study at large: The cohort included around 16 treatment-naive and under 13 relapsed/refractory patients; about 17 were IGHV unmutated. Responses were partial in approximately 24 patients and complete in 2; after median around 66 months follow-up, about 14 stayed in remission and some twelve progressed. Samples at response were collected after a median of 12 months of treatment, with a range of about 6 to 36 months. An average of about 250,000 productive templates and 94,082 productive rearrangements was obtained per sample. Of the 90 or so participants in the trial, 20 to 30 had longitudinal samples available. Cryopreserved peripheral blood mononuclear cells were obtained before treatment, at response, and at either sustained remission or disease progression. Every sample from remission and from progressive disease was obtained while the patients were still on ibrutinib. Summary of the overall study and its limitations: Sampling times were not matched between sustained-remission and progressing patients, and lymph node repertoires were not studied. Public clonotypes were rare and either shrank or stayed stable during treatment, and the rise in clonality at ibrutinib response reflected expansion of private clonotypes. Baseline clonality was found to be higher than that of age-matched healthy donors and was strongly correlated with circulating CD8+ T-cell counts. At ibrutinib response clonality went up, during sustained remission it held steady, and at progression it dropped back toward baseline.

As to this clone: Its cognate antigen has yet to be identified. No much larger clone exists at a distance of one base, and base qualities are not known.

A distance of 16 bases separates the germline ends of V and J, which lose 4 bases and 4 bases respectively. The germline V gene provides CDR1 SGHVS and CDR2 FQNEAQ. CDR3 length: 15 amino acids, cysteine to phenylalanine. Kept here is only the CDR3 DNA, which spans 45 bases and is read in frame from base 1. On a MiSeq, deep resolution sequencing aimed for a depth between 1 in 1 million and 1 in 200,000 T cells, with each clonotype covered 10x on average. TCR beta libraries were generated with the immunoSEQ hsTCRB Kit. The authors' pipeline ran thus. ImmunoSEQ Data Assistant and ImmunoSEQ Analyzer were used for data analysis, and V, D and J genes were assigned according to IMGT definitions. Clonality, which ranges from 0 to 1, was calculated by subtracting the normalized Shannon entropy of productive rearrangement frequencies from one. Only overrepresented clonotypes making up at least 0.05% of the repertoire of each patient were included in the public clonotype analysis. Approximately 14 age-matched healthy donor repertoires from immuneACCESS served as clonality controls. In its TCRdb copy, this immuneACCESS table keeps in-frame sequences only and misses some clones. Where compared with another copy, unresolved V genes explain less than half of these, and the others have no known cause. V and J calls and clone size come straight from that table; D and trimming were deduced from the DNA. The sample table shows around 140,000 clones, and around 81% are seen once. Approximately 7.6% of the sample rests with the top ten.

Approximately 2 micrograms of genomic DNA were extracted from cryopreserved PBMCs for TCR beta library preparation. Longitudinal blood samples from CLL patients on ibrutinib monotherapy underwent high-throughput TCR beta sequencing. Patients were enrolled in a phase 2 open-label single-center ibrutinib monotherapy trial. The specimen comprised PBMCs, sampled after 36 months of ibrutinib treatment. The sequence came from a human donor with chronic lymphocytic leukemia. The chain links TRBV7-8 with TRBJ1-2; a weak D assignment points to TRBD1 (6 bases agree). The CDR3 sequence is CASSWGGLDSYGYTF. The DNA sequence is given as TGTGCCAGCAGCTGGGGTGGATTGGACAGCTATGGCTACACCTTC.